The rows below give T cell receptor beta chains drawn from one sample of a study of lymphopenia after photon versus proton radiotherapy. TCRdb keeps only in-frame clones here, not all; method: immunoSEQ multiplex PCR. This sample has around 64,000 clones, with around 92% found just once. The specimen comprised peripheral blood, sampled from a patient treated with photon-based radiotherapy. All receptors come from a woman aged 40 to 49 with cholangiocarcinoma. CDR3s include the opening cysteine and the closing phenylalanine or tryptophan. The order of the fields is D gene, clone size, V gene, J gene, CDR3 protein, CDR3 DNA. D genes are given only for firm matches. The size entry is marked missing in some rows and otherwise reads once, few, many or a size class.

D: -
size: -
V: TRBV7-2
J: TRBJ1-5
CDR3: CASSLVGNPDQPQHF
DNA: TGTGCCAGCAGCTTAGTAGGGAACCCCGATCAGCCCCAGCATTTT

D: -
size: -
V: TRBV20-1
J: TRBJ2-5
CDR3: CSAKQVETQYF
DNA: TGCAGTGCTAAACAGGTTGAGACCCAGTACTTC

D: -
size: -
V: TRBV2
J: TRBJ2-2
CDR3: CASRKGTANTGELFF
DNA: TGTGCCAGCAGGAAAGGAACTGCGAACACCGGGGAGCTGTTTTTT

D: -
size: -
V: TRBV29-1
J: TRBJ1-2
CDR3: CSDRTGGYTF
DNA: TGCAGCGACCGGACTGGTGGCTACACCTTC

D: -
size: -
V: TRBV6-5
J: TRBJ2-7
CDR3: CASTPRGVSYEQYF
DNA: TGTGCCAGCACCCCGAGAGGGGTCTCCTACGAGCAGTACTTC

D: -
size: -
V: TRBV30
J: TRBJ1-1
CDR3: CAWSLSTEAFF
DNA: TGTGCCTGGAGTCTCTCCACTGAAGCTTTCTTT

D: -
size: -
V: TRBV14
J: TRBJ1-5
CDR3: CASSQMGGRIHQPQHF
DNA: TGTGCCAGCAGCCAAATGGGCGGCAGGATCCATCAGCCCCAGCATTTT

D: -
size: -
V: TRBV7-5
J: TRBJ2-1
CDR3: CARSLGRCYRDSSYNEQFF
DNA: TGTGCCAGAAGCTTAGGCCGGTGTTACAGGGACAGCTCCTACAATGAGCAGTTCTTC

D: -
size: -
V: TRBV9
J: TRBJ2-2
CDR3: CASSVSGSTGELFF
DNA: TGTGCCAGCAGCGTATCAGGTTCTACCGGGGAGCTGTTTTTT

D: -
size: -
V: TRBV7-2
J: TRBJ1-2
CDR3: CASSFHTYGYTF
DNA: TGTGCCAGCAGCTTCCACACCTATGGCTACACCTTC

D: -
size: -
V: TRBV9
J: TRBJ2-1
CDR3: CASSVATLTSFGPSSYNEQFF
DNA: TGTGCCAGCAGCGTAGCTACCCTGACTAGTTTCGGACCGAGCTCCTACAATGAGCAGTTCTTC

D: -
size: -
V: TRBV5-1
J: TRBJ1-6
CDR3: CASSTKDPHNSPLHF
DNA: TGCGCCAGCAGCACGAAGGACCCCCATAATTCACCCCTCCACTTT

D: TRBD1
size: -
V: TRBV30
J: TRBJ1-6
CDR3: CAWMHRGNSPLHF
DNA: TGTGCCTGGATGCACAGGGGTAATTCACCCCTCCACTTT

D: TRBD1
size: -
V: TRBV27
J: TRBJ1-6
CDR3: CASSQQGANSPLHF
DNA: TGTGCCAGCAGTCAGCAGGGGGCAAATTCACCCCTCCACTTT

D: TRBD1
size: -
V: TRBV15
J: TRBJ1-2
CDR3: CATSRDDRGYYGYTF
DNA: TGTGCCACCAGCAGAGACGACAGGGGTTACTATGGCTACACCTTC

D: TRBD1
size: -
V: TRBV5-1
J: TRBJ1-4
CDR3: CASSRAGTENEKLFF
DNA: TGCGCCAGCAGCCGCGCCGGGACAGAAAATGAAAAACTGTTTTTT

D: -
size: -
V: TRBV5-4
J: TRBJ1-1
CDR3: CASSSRRENTEAFF
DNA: TGTGCCAGCAGCTCGCGTAGAGAGAACACTGAAGCTTTCTTT

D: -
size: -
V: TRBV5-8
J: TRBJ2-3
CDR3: CASSSRGLYTDTQYF
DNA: TGTGCCAGCAGCTCCCGAGGACTCTACACAGATACGCAGTATTTT

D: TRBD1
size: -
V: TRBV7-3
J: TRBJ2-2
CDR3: CASSRAGQGKGGELFF
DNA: TGTGCCAGCAGCCGTGCGGGACAGGGTAAGGGCGGGGAGCTGTTTTTT

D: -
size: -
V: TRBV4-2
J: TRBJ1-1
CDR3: CASSQAFLGDNTEAFF
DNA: TGTGCCAGCAGCCAAGCTTTCCTGGGGGATAACACTGAAGCTTTCTTT

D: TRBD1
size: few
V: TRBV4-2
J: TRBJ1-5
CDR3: CASSASGGRDQPQHF
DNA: TGTGCCAGCAGCGCGTCAGGGGGGAGAGATCAGCCCCAGCATTTT

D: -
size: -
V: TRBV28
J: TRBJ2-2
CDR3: CASSKQGSTGELFF
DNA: TGTGCCAGCAGTAAACAGGGTAGTACCGGGGAGCTGTTTTTT

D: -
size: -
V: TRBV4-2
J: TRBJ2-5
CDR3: CASSQEVRETQYF
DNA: TGTGCCAGCAGCCAAGAAGTGCGGGAGACCCAGTACTTC

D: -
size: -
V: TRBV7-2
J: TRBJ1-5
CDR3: CASSPSVSNQPQHF
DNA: TGTGCCAGCAGCCCATCGGTCTCCAATCAGCCCCAGCATTTT

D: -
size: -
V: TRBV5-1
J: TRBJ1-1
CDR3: CASSLQDVRNTEAFF
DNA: TGCGCCAGCAGCCTACAGGACGTAAGAAACACTGAAGCTTTCTTT

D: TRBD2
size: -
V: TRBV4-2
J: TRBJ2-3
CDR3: CASSRTSSEGDTQYF
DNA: TGTGCCAGCAGCCGGACTAGTTCCGAGGGGGATACGCAGTATTTT

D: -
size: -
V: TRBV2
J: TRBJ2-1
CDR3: CASSENRGWVSYNEQFF
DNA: TGTGCCAGCAGTGAAAATCGAGGGTGGGTGTCCTACAATGAGCAGTTCTTC

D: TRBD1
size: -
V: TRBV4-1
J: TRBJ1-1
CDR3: CASSQGDREFSEAFF
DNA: TGCGCCAGCAGCCAGGGGGACAGGGAATTCTCTGAAGCTTTCTTT

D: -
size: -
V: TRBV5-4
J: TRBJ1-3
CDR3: CASSLKGLGNTIYF
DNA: TGTGCCAGCAGCCTGAAGGGTCTGGGAAACACCATATATTTT

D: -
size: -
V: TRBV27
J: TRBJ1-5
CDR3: CASSFGGSNQPQHF
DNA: TGTGCCAGCAGTTTCGGAGGTAGCAATCAGCCCCAGCATTTT

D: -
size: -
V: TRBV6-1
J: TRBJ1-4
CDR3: CASSEAPGLSKGQKLFF
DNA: TGTGCCAGCAGTGAAGCCCCGGGACTGTCCAAGGGGCAAAAACTGTTTTTT

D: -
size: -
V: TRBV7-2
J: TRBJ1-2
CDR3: CASSLVPGRSNYGYTF
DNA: TGTGCCAGCAGCTTAGTTCCCGGCAGATCCAACTATGGCTACACCTTC

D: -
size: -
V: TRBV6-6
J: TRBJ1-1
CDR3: CASSYSGAATFF
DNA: TGTGCCAGCAGTTACTCGGGGGCCGCAACTTTCTTT

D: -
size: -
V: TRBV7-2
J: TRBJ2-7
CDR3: CASSLAGVGEQYF
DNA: TGTGCCAGCAGCTTAGCGGGGGTAGGCGAGCAGTACTTC

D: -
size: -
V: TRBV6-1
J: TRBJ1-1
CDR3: CASRNSGANTEAFF
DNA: TGTGCCAGCAGGAACAGTGGGGCAAACACTGAAGCTTTCTTT

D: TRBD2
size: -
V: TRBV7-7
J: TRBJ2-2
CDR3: CASSNSGRATGELFF
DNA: TGTGCTAGCAGCAATAGCGGGAGGGCCACCGGGGAGCTGTTTTTT

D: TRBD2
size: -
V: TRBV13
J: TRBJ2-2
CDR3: CASSLSLAGQNTGELFF
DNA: TGTGCCAGCAGCTTATCCTTAGCGGGTCAGAACACCGGGGAGCTGTTTTTT

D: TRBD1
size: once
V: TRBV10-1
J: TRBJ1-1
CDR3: CASSARQGGRTEAFF
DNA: TGCGCCAGCAGTGCCCGGCAGGGGGGGAGAACTGAAGCTTTCTTT

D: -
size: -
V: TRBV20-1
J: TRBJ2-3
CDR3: CSAPTAAQYF
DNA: TGCAGTGCCCCCACGGCTGCGCAGTATTTT